The text below deals with one T cell receptor beta chain. The data were taken from a study of blood T cell repertoires in COVID-19. In the study overall: Sites in the United States, Italy and Spain provided acute and convalescent COVID-19 samples. PBMCs, B-cell-depleted T cells, or T cells were the source of the cDNA or gDNA that made up the material.

The CDR3 totals 16 residues. Germline V gene sequence: CDR1 SEHNR, CDR2 FQNEAQ (reference sequence). V was cut by 4 bases and J by 2 bases, with 17 bases left in between. Original handling: Amplifying reference gene primers gave estimates of nucleated cell counts. Assay used: immunoSEQ multiplex PCR; TCRdb lists only in-frame clones, some missing. The V and J calls and clone size come from that table; D and trimming were worked out from the DNA. The repertoire holds about 140,000 clones, 77% seen once, with roughly 9% in the top ten. Sequencing was carried out using peripheral blood. The chain couples TRBV7-9 to TRBJ1-1; tentatively, D is TRBD1 (5 bases). The clonotype originates from a woman aged 50 to 60 with active or convalescent COVID-19. The CDR3 loop is CASSSHGGGGNTEAFF. CDR3 bases: TGTGCCAGCAGCTCCCACGGGGGGGGTGGAAACACTGAAGCTTTCTTT.